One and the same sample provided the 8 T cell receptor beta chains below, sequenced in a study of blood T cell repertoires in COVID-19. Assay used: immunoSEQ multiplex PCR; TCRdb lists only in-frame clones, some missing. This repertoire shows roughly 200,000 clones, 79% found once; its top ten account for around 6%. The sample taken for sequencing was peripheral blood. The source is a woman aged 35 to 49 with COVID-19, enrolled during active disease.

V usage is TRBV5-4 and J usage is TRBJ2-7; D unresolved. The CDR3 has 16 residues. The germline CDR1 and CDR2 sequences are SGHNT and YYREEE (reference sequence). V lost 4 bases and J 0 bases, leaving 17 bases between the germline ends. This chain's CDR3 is CASSLRGGRLSYEQYF. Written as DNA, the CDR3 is TGTGCCAGCAGCCTTCGAGGCGGAAGGCTCTCCTACGAGCAGTACTTC.

CDR3 region: CASSEVLTSGRGDTQYF. In DNA form, the CDR3 reads TGTGCCAGCAGTGAAGTACTGACTAGCGGGAGGGGAGATACGCAGTATTTT. The chain is built from TRBV6-1 and TRBJ2-3; 14 bases line up with TRBD2. Germline V gives CDR1 MNHNS, CDR2 SASEGT. The CDR3 runs to 17 residues. After removal of 1 base from V and 5 bases from J, the junction contained 5 bases not matched to a gene.

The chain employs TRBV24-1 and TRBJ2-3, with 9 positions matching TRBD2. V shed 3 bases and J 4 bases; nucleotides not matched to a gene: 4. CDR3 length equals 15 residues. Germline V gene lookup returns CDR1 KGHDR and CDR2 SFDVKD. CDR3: CATSDIAGDSDTQYF. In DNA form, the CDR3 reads TGTGCCACCAGTGATATAGCGGGAGATTCAGATACGCAGTATTTT.

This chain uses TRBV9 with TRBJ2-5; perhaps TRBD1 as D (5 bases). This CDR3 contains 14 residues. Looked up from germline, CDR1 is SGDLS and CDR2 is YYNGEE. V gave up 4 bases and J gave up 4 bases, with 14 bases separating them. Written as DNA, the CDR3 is TGTGCCAGCAGCCAGCAGGGAAGTGGAGAGACCCAGTACTTC. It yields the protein CASSQQGSGETQYF. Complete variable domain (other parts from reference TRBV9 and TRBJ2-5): DSGVTQTPKHLITATGQRVTLRCSPRSGDLSVYWYQQSLDQGLQFLIQYYNGEERAKGNILERFSAQQFPDLHSELNLSSLELGDSALYFCASSQQGSGETQYFGPGTRLLVL.

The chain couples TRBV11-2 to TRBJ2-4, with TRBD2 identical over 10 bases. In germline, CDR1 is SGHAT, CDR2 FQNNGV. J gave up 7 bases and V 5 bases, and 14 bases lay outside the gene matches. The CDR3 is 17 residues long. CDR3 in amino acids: CASSRIAGGSFENIQYF. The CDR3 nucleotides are TGTGCCAGCAGCCGTATAGCGGGAGGCAGTTTCGAGAACATTCAGTACTTC.

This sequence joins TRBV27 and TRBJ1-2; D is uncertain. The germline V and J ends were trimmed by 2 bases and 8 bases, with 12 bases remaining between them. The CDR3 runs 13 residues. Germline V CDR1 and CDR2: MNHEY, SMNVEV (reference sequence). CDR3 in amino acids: CASSLAPLGGYTF. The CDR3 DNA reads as TGTGCCAGCAGTTTAGCCCCTCTAGGCGGCTACACCTTC.

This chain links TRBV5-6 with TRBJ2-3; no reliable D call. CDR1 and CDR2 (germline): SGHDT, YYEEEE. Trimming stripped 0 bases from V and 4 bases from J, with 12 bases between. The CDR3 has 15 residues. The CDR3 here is CASSLGVIGADTQYF. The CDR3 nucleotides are TGTGCCAGCAGCTTGGGGGTGATTGGAGCAGATACGCAGTATTTT.

The chain's CDR3 is CASSFDGQGNQPQHF. The CDR3 DNA sequence: TGTGCCAGCAGCTTCGACGGACAGGGTAATCAGCCCCAGCATTTT. This chain connects TRBV7-9 to TRBJ1-5, with TRBD1 matching over 8 bases. The CDR3 covers 15 residues. V lost 3 bases to trimming and J lost 4 bases; unmatched junction nucleotides: 5. CDR1 and CDR2 from the germline V gene are SEHNR and FQNEAQ (reference sequence).